This entry is about one T cell receptor beta chain. What it recognizes is unknown. The data originate from a study of cytotoxic CD8 clonotypes in ibrutinib-treated CLL. Overall study: Mean productive templates were around 260,000; mean productive rearrangements were about 89,000. General study findings and limits: Upon ibrutinib response clonality rose, and upon progression it fell back toward baseline.

This CDR3 is 17 amino acids long. CDR1 is SGHRS and CDR2 is YFSETQ in the germline V gene. V lost 1 base, J lost 2 bases, and 12 bases stayed unmatched. The intended depth for sequencing was 1 in 200,000 to 1 in 1 million T cells. Method: immunoSEQ multiplex PCR; TCRdb's copy keeps in-frame clones and lacks some. The sample carries tens of thousands of clones, less than 70% recorded once. The TCR comes from a human donor with chronic lymphocytic leukemia. V usage is TRBV5-1 and J usage is TRBJ2-7; 7 bases fit TRBD1. This material consisted of PBMCs, taken after 12 months of ibrutinib treatment. CDR3 sequence: CASSLNRGIWDTYEQYF. The CDR3, as DNA: TGCGCCAGCAGCTTGAACAGGGGTATTTGGGATACCTACGAGCAGTACTTC.